This TCR beta chain was sequenced for a study of PD-1 blockade in classical Hodgkin lymphoma. Each patient's relapse followed autologous stem cell transplantation, and brentuximab vedotin exposure varied. Classification of best responses gave complete response, partial response or progressive disease. This CDR3 contains 14 residues. The trim removed 6 bases at V and 3 bases at J, leaving 8 bases unmatched. Germline V lookup: CDR1 MDHEN, CDR2 SYDVKM. Generated by immunoSEQ multiplex PCR, the TCRdb table keeps only in-frame clones and is missing some. The sample records about 40,000 clones, around nine tenths being singletons. For this clone: Its target is unknown.

Findings and caveats of the study: As was reported, newly diagnosed patients showed lower baseline TCR diversity than healthy donors did. Repertoires differed for reasons still undefined, possibly disease activity or prior therapy.

The material was peripheral blood mononuclear cells (PBMCs), obtained before the second cycle of nivolumab. This TCR came from a human donor with classical Hodgkin lymphoma. This chain connects TRBV28 to TRBJ2-7, with 7 bases identical to TRBD2. CDR3 amino acids: CASRLAGPLYEQYF. The CDR3 DNA is TGTGCCAGCAGATTAGCGGGCCCACTCTACGAGCAGTACTTC.